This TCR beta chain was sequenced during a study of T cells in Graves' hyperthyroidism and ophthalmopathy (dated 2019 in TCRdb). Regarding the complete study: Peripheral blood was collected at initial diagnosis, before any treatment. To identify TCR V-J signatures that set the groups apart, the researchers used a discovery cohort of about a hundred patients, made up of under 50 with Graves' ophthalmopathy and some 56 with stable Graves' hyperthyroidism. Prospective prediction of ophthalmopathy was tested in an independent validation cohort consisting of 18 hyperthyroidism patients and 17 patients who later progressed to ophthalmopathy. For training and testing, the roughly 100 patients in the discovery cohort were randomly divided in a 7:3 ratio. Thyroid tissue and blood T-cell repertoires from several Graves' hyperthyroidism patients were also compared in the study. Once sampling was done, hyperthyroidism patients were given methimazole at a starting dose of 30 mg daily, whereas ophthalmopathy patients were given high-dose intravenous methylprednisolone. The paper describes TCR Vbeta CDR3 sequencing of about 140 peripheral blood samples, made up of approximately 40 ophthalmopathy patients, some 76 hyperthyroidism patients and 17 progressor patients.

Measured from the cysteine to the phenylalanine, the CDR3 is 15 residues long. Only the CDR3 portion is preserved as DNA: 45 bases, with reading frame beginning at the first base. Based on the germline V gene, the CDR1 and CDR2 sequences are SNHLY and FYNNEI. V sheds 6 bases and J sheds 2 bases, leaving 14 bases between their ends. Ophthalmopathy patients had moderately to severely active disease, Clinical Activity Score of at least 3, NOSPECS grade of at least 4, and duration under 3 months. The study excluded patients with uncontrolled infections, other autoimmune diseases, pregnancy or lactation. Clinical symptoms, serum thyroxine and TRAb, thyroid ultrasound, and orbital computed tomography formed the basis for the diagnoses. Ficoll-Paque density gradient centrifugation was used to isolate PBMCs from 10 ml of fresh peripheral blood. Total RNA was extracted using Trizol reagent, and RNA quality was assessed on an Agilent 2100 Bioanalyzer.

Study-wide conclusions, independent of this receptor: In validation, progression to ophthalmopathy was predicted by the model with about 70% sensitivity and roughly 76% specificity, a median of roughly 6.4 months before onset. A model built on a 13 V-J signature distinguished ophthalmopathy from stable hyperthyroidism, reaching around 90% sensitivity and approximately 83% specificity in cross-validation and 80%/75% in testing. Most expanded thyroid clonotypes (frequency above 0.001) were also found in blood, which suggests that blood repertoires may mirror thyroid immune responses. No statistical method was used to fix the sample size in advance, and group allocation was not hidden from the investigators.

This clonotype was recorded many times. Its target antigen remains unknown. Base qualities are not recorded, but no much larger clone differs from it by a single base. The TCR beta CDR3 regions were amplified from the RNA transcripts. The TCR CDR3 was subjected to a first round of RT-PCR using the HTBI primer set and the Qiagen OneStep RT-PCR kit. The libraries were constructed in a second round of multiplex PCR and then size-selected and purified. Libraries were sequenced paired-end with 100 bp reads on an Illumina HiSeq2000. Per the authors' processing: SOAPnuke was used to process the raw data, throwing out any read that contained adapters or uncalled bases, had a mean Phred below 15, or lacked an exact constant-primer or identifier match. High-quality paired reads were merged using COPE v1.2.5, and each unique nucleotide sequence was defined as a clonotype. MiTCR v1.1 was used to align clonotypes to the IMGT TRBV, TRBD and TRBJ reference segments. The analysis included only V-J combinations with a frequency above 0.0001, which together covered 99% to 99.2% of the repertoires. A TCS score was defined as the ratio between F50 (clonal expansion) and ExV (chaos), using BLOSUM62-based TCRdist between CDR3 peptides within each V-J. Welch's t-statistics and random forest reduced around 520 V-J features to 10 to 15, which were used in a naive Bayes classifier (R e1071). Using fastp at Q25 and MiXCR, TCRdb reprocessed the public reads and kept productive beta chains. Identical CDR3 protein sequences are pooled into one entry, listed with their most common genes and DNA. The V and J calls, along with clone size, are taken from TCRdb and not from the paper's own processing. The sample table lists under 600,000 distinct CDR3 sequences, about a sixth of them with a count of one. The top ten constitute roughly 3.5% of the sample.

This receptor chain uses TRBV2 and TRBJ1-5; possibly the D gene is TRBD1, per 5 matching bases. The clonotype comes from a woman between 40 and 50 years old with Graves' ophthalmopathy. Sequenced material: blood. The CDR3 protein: CASSREGYGNQPQHF. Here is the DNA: TGTGCCAGCAGCAGGGAGGGCTATGGCAATCAGCCCCAGCATTTT. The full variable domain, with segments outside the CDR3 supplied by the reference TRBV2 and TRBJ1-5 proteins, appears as EPEVTQTPSHQVTQMGQEVILRCVPISNHLYFYWYRQILGQKVEFLVSFYNNEISEKSEIFDDQFSVERPDGSNFTLKIRSTKLEDSAMYFCASSREGYGNQPQHFGDGTRLSIL.